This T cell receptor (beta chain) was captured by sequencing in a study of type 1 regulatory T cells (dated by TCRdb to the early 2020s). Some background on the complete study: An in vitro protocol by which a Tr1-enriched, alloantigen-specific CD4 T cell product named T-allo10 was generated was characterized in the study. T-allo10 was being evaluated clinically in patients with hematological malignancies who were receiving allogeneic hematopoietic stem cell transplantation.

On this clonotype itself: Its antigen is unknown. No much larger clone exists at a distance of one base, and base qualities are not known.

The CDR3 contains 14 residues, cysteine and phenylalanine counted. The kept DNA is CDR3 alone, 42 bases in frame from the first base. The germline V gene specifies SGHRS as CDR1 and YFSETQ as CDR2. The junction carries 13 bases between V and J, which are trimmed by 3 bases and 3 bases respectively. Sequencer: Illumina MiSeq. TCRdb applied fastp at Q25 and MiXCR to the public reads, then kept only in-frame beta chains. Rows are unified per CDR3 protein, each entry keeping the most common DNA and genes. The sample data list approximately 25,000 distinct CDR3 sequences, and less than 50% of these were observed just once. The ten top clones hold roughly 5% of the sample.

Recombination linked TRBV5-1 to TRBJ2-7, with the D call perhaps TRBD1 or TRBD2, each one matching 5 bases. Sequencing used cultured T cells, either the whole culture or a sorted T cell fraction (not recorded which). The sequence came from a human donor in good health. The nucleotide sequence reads TGCGCCAGCAGCTCCCGGGACCAACTCTACGAGCAGTACTTC. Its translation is CASSSRDQLYEQYF.